One and the same sample provided the 21 T cell receptor beta chains below, sequenced in a study of T cells in Graves' hyperthyroidism and ophthalmopathy. Amplification of TCR beta CDR3 regions was performed using RNA transcripts as template. The HTBI primer set drove a first-round RT-PCR of the TCR CDR3. MiXCR, applied by TCRdb to the multiplex PCR reads, yields one record per CDR3 protein. This table has about 640,000 distinct CDR3 sequences, roughly 15% appearing once. Sequencing was carried out using blood. Every receptor here comes from a woman aged 50 to 60 with Graves' ophthalmopathy.

This clonotype was detected only once. One end of the junction fails to match germline, which may point to a read error. This chain joins TRBV28 and TRBJ2-2; the match to TRBD2 covers 7 bases. The germline V gene has CDR1 MDHEN and CDR2 SYDVKM. This CDR3 contains 14 residues. In DNA, the CDR3 is TGTGCCAGCAGCCCACTAGCGAACGCCGGGGAGCTGTTTTTT. It translates to CASSPLANAGELFF.

V is TRBV7-9 and J is TRBJ2-3; TRBD2 matches at 10 bases. J lost 4 bases, V lost 2 bases, and 6 bases had no gene match. The CDR3 runs to 16 residues. Per germline, CDR1 SEHNR and CDR2 FQNEAQ (reference sequence). In DNA, the CDR3 is TGTGCCAGCAGCTTACGCCTAGCGGGAGTGGCAGATACGCAGTATTTT. Translation: CASSLRLAGVADTQYF.

There are many counts of this clonotype. The CDR3 loop reads CASSVTSGTYNEQFF. The CDR3 nucleotides are TGTGCCAGCAGCGTAACTAGCGGAACCTACAATGAGCAGTTCTTC. This chain links TRBV9 with TRBJ2-1; 8 positions match TRBD2. The V gene's germline CDR1 is SGDLS and CDR2 YYNGEE. V shed 1 base and J 2 bases; nucleotides not matched to a gene: 2. This CDR3 contains 15 residues.

The rearrangement joins TRBV29-1 to TRBJ2-5, with unresolved D. The CDR3 runs to 13 residues. Trimming removed 5 bases at V and 5 bases at J, with 15 bases between. Germline V gene sequence: CDR1 SQVTM, CDR2 ANQGSEA. This chain's CDR3 is CSVFQRQRETQYF. CDR3 nucleotide sequence: TGCAGCGTTTTCCAGCGTCAAAGGGAGACCCAGTACTTC.

This clonotype was counted a single time. This chain connects TRBV28 to TRBJ1-1, with D possibly matching TRBD1 (5 bases). Trimming shortened V by 4 bases and J by 4 bases, and 19 bases separated the two germline ends. This CDR3 is built from 16 residues. Germline V gene sequence: CDR1 MDHEN, CDR2 SYDVKM. Here the CDR3 reads CASSSLGRGKATEAFF. Here the CDR3 DNA reads TGTGCCAGCAGTTCCCTGGGACGGGGGAAGGCCACTGAAGCTTTCTTT.

This clonotype was seen repeatedly, ten times or more. This chain joins TRBV3-1 and TRBJ1-1, with TRBD1 as a possible D gene (6 bases). The V end was cut by 0 bases, the J end by 5 bases, with 13 bases between. Per germline, CDR1 LGHDT and CDR2 YNNKEL (reference sequence). The CDR3 is 15 residues long. The CDR3 loop reads CASSQDVGRGTEAFF. CDR3 coding DNA: TGTGCCAGCAGCCAAGATGTGGGGAGGGGGACTGAAGCTTTCTTT.

This clonotype has a count of ten or more. The chain employs TRBV2 and TRBJ2-2, with D tentatively TRBD2 (5 bases). The CDR3 extends over 13 amino acids. Germline-derived CDR1 and CDR2 are SNHLY and FYNNEI. V dropped 8 bases and J dropped 5 bases, with 12 bases sitting between them. CDR3 sequence: CASLGSRTGELFF. CDR3 nucleotides: TGTGCCAGCTTAGGGAGTCGGACCGGGGAGCTGTTTTTT.

This clonotype was seen many times. The chain carries TRBV28 and TRBJ2-1; D tentatively fits TRBD1 or TRBD2 (5 bases each). This CDR3 comprises 16 residues. V was pared by 2 bases and J by 6 bases, with 17 bases between. Germline V gene lookup returns CDR1 MDHEN and CDR2 SYDVKM. The CDR3 is CASSLLSGTVRNEQFF. In DNA form, the CDR3 reads TGTGCCAGCAGTTTACTTTCAGGGACGGTTCGCAATGAGCAGTTCTTC.

At least ten counts were recorded for this clonotype. The CDR3: CSARDRPAIETQYF. The CDR3 DNA reads as TGCAGTGCTAGAGATCGACCCGCTATAGAGACCCAGTACTTC. The rearrangement links TRBV20-1 to TRBJ2-5; D is uncertain. CDR3 length equals 14 residues. Germline CDR1 DFQATT, CDR2 SNEGSKA (reference sequence). V was shortened by 0 bases and J by 4 bases, with 12 bases between the two germline ends.

This clonotype was recorded many times. This rearrangement joins TRBV20-1 to TRBJ1-1, with TRBD1 as a possible D gene (6 bases). The CDR3 has 14 residues. Germline-derived CDR1 and CDR2 are DFQATT and SNEGSKA (reference sequence). V lost 5 bases and J 5 bases, leaving 18 bases between the germline ends. The CDR3 spells CSARSGQKPTEAFF. In DNA form, the CDR3 reads TGCAGTGCTCGTTCCGGACAGAAGCCGACTGAAGCTTTCTTT.

CDR3 protein: CASTLLTDTQYF. CDR3 DNA sequence: TGTGCCAGCACCCTCCTAACAGATACGCAGTATTTT. The V gene is TRBV7-2, the J gene TRBJ2-3; D not certain. Germline V CDR1 and CDR2: SGHTA, FQGNSA. The V and J ends lost 7 bases and 3 bases respectively, with 8 bases between them. CDR3 length: 12 residues.

This clonotype has a handful of counts. V usage is TRBV4-3 and J usage is TRBJ2-6; D is undetermined. Trimming left V 0 bases short and J 0 bases short, with 9 bases between. The germline gives CDR1 LGHNA, CDR2 YSLEER. This CDR3 is built from 17 residues. The chain's CDR3 is CASSQEAGLSGANVLTF. The CDR3 coding sequence is TGCGCCAGCAGCCAAGAAGCCGGTCTCTCTGGGGCCAACGTCCTGACTTTC.

The chain joins TRBV19 to TRBJ1-2, with D hard to call. Germline V gene data show CDR1 as LNHDA and CDR2 as SQIVND (reference sequence). The CDR3 is 13 residues long. Deletions cut 7 bases from V and 5 bases from J, with 14 bases between. The CDR3 DNA follows: TGTGCCAGTACCGATGACCTTGAGTATGGCTACACCTTC. Protein sequence: CASTDDLEYGYTF.

This clonotype was observed many times. The chain combines TRBV18 with TRBJ2-7; the match to TRBD2 covers 11 bases. The CDR3 spans 15 residues. After removal of 3 bases from V and 1 base from J, the junction contained 2 bases not matched to a gene. Germline V gene lookup returns CDR1 KGHSH and CDR2 LQKENI. CDR3 region: CASSPTSGISYEQYF. CDR3 DNA: TGTGCCAGCTCACCGACTAGCGGGATATCCTACGAGCAGTACTTC.

V gene TRBV19 combines with J gene TRBJ1-1; maybe TRBD1 (5 bases). The CDR3 runs to 14 residues. Germline V gene data show CDR1 as LNHDA and CDR2 as SQIVND (reference sequence). The ends were cut back, 5 bases at V and 8 bases at J, with 18 bases in the middle. The CDR3, as DNA: TGTGCCAGTAGTTGGGGCCAAAGGGCGGCCGAAGCTTTCTTT. As protein: CASSWGQRAAEAFF.

This clonotype was detected a few times. This chain uses TRBV10-3 with TRBJ2-7; D is undetermined. Germline CDR1 reads ENHRY; CDR2 reads SYGVKD. The germline V and J ends were trimmed by 2 bases and 5 bases, with 7 bases remaining between them. The CDR3 is 12 residues long. CDR3 coding DNA: TGTGCCATCAGTGAGACTGAGAACGAGCAGTACTTC. Translation: CAISETENEQYF.

This clonotype has at least ten counts. The junction differs from germline at one of its ends, possibly a read error. The chain combines TRBV7-7 with TRBJ2-6, with 11 bases lining up with TRBD1. This CDR3 has 19 residues. CDR1 and CDR2 (germline): SSHAT, FNYEAQ (reference sequence). The CDR3 bases are TGTGCTAGCAGCCCAGCCCCGGGACAGGGGGTATCTGGGGCCAACGTCCTGACTTTC. Protein product: CASSPAPGQGVSGANVLTF. The variable domain in full, completed from reference TRBV7-7 and TRBJ2-6, reads GAGVSQSPRYKVTKRGQDVTLRCDPISSHATLYWYQQALGQGPEFLTYFNYEAQPDKSGLPSDRFSAERPEGSISTLTIQRTEQRDSAMYRCASSPAPGQGVSGANVLTFGAGSRLTVL.

The chain couples TRBV6-1 to TRBJ2-5; 9 nucleotides agree with TRBD1. The V gene's germline CDR1 is MNHNS and CDR2 SASEGT. CDR3 length equals 16 residues. V lost 3 bases, J lost 2 bases, and 7 bases stayed unmatched. CDR3 in amino acids: CASSEPTGGTQETQYF. The CDR3 nucleotides are TGTGCCAGCAGTGAGCCGACAGGGGGAACACAAGAGACCCAGTACTTC.

The chain links TRBV4-1 to TRBJ2-1, with D perhaps matching TRBD1 or TRBD2 (5 bases each). Germline V gives CDR1 MGHRA, CDR2 YSYEKL. Trimming stripped 5 bases from V and 0 bases from J, with 17 bases between. The CDR3 length is 17 residues. CDR3 in amino acids: CASSSPVRGVSYNEQFF. CDR3 DNA: TGCGCCAGCAGCTCCCCTGTACGAGGGGTCTCCTACAATGAGCAGTTCTTC.

In this sample, this clonotype turned up a few times. The V gene is TRBV28, the J gene TRBJ1-6, with D unclear. This CDR3 has 15 amino acids. Germline CDR1 and CDR2: MDHEN and SYDVKM. Trimming left V 6 bases short and J 0 bases short, with 9 bases between. The CDR3 loop reads CASRARGSYNSPLHF. CDR3 DNA: TGTGCCAGCAGGGCCCGGGGCTCCTATAATTCACCCCTCCACTTT.

The sample holds many counts of this clonotype. V is TRBV2 and J is TRBJ2-2, with D perhaps TRBD2 (6 bases). The CDR3 is 16 amino acids. Germline assignment: CDR1 SNHLY and CDR2 FYNNEI. Between the trimmed V and J ends, which lost 5 bases and 1 base, there was a span of 14 bases. The CDR3 here is CASSLLPTRNTGELFF. The CDR3 region has the DNA TGTGCCAGCAGTCTTCTTCCGACTAGGAACACCGGGGAGCTGTTTTTT.